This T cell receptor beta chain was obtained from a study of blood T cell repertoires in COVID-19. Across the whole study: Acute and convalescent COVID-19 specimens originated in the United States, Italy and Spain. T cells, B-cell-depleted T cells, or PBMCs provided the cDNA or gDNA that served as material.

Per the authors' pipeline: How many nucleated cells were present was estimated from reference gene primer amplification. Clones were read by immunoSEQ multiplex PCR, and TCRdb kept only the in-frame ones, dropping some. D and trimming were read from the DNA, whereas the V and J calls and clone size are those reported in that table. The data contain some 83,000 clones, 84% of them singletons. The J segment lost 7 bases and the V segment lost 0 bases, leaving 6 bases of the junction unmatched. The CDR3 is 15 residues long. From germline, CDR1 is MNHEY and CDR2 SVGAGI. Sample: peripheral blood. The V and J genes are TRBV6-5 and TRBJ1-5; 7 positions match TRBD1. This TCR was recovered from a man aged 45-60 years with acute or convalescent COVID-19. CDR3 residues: CASSYSGRGRQPQHF. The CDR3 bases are TGTGCCAGCAGTTACTCGGGCAGGGGGAGGCAGCCCCAGCATTTT.